The 26 T cell receptor beta chains below all came from one sample that was sequenced in a study of blood T cells in healthy people across ages. The authors ran a second PCR of 7 to 11 cycles using a sample-barcoded 5' primer and a J-beta primer mix. MiXCR was run by TCRdb on the 5' RACE reads, yielding one entry per CDR3 protein. The sample has some 1 million distinct CDR3 sequences; 40% to 50% are singletons. The specimen was blood. The receptors originated from a woman aged 55-70 years in good health.

The gene calls are TRBV12-3 or TRBV12-4 and TRBJ2-4; maybe TRBD1 (5 bases). V lost 10 bases and J 2 bases, leaving 12 bases between the germline ends. The CDR3 loop spans 13 amino acids. CDR3 sequence: CATTQGTKNIQYF. The CDR3 bases are TGTGCCACCACGCAGGGTACCAAAAACATTCAGTACTTC.

This clonotype appeared a few times. This sequence joins TRBV6-1 and TRBJ1-1; maybe TRBD1 (5 bases). The germline gives CDR1 MNHNS, CDR2 SASEGT. The CDR3 loop spans 16 amino acids. The V and J ends lost 4 bases and 4 bases respectively, with 19 bases between them. The DNA of the CDR3 is TGTGCCAGCAGTGTTCCGGCCCAGGGCGGGAGCACTGAAGCTTTCTTT. Encoded protein: CASSVPAQGGSTEAFF.

This clonotype has a handful of counts. The V gene is TRBV6-5, the J gene TRBJ2-1, with 9 positions matching TRBD2. V gave up 5 bases and J gave up 2 bases; unmatched junction bases: 4. Per germline, CDR1 MNHEY and CDR2 SVGAGI. The CDR3 is 15 amino acids. DNA for the CDR3: TGTGCCAGCAGTGCGACTAGCGGACCCTACAATGAGCAGTTCTTC. This gives the protein CASSATSGPYNEQFF.

V usage is TRBV10-2 and J usage is TRBJ2-7, with TRBD2 matching 10 bases. CDR1 and CDR2 (germline): WSHSY, SAAADI. The CDR3 has 20 residues. With 3 bases clipped from V and 2 bases from J, the junction kept 19 bases outside the gene matches. DNA of the CDR3: TGCGCCAGCAGTGATGATGGGTCGGCCGAGTTTAGCGGGAGGACCTACGAGCAGTACTTC. Translated, it gives CASSDDGSAEFSGRTYEQYF.

This clonotype was recorded a few times. The chain uses TRBV5-1 and TRBJ2-7; D may be TRBD1 (6 bases). Germline loops: CDR1 SGHRS, CDR2 YFSETQ. This CDR3 contains 15 residues. V lost 4 bases to trimming and J lost 3 bases, with 17 bases between them. Written as DNA, the CDR3 is TGCGCCAGCAGCCTAGGACAGAGGAGATACTACGAGCAGTACTTC. This codes for CASSLGQRRYYEQYF.

The chain carries TRBV20-1 and TRBJ2-5; no clear D gene. V gave up 0 bases and J gave up 3 bases, with 8 bases separating them. This CDR3 comprises 13 residues. The germline gives CDR1 DFQATT, CDR2 SNEGSKA (reference sequence). CDR3 amino acids: CSARDPSKETQYF. DNA of the CDR3: TGCAGTGCTAGAGACCCTTCCAAAGAGACCCAGTACTTC.

The J gene is TRBJ2-1, the V gene TRBV20-1; D is unresolved. The CDR3 covers 12 residues. Per germline, CDR1 DFQATT and CDR2 SNEGSKA (reference sequence). As DNA, the CDR3 is TGCAGCGCTTTGGAGAGGTACAATGAGCAGTTCTTC. The encoded protein is CSALERYNEQFF.

V gene TRBV18 combines with J gene TRBJ2-5, with D maybe TRBD2 (6 bases). The end of the DNA is better explained by TRBJ2-7, so the J call may be wrong. The germline V gene encodes CDR1 KGHSH and CDR2 LQKENI. This CDR3 comprises 14 residues. CDR3 sequence (DNA): TGTGCCAGCTCACCACGGATCAGGGAGGACGAGCAGTACTTC. This translates into CASSPRIREDEQYF.

The chain combines TRBV6-1 with TRBJ2-1; a possible D gene is TRBD2 (5 bases). Deletions cut 8 bases from V and 3 bases from J, with 17 bases between. The CDR3 has 15 amino acids. Germline V gene lookup returns CDR1 MNHNS and CDR2 SASEGT. The CDR3 sequence: CASATGESFYNEQFF. CDR3 nucleotide sequence: TGTGCCAGCGCAACTGGGGAGAGCTTCTACAATGAGCAGTTCTTC.

On this clonotype: Since no conserved phenylalanine or tryptophan closes the CDR3, a read error is the likely cause. The chain employs TRBV7-4 and TRBJ2-4, with TRBD1 matching 11 bases. The CDR3 consists of 18 residues. V lost 8 bases, J lost 1 base, and 13 bases stayed unmatched. Germline loops: CDR1 SGHVT, CDR2 SQSDAQ. The CDR3 nucleotides are TGTGCCAGCTTTAGGACAGGGGGCGGCCCCAATGCCAAAAACATTCAGTACTCC. Its protein product is CASFRTGGGPNAKNIQYS.

This clonotype was detected a few times. The chain joins TRBV2 to TRBJ1-4; D call uncertain. CDR1 is SNHLY, CDR2 FYNNEI, per germline. The CDR3 covers 12 residues. Trimming left V 11 bases short and J 8 bases short, with 15 bases between. CDR3 in DNA: TGTGCCGGTCGCCTAAGCGCGGAAAAACTGTTTTTT. It is translated as CAGRLSAEKLFF.

The rearrangement joins TRBV18 to TRBJ1-6, with a possible D match to TRBD1 (6 bases). This CDR3 region has 15 residues. Trimming pared 2 bases from V and 5 bases from J, leaving 10 bases between. Germline CDR1 reads KGHSH; CDR2 reads LQKENI. The CDR3 loop is CASSPFRQDNSPLHF. CDR3 DNA sequence: TGTGCCAGCTCACCATTCCGACAGGATAATTCACCCCTCCACTTT.

The chain links TRBV20-1 to TRBJ2-7; D gene unclear. Germline values: CDR1 DFQATT, CDR2 SNEGSKA (reference sequence). The V gene lost 2 bases and the J gene lost 10 bases, with 15 bases spanning the gap. The CDR3 extends over 12 amino acids. DNA for the CDR3: TGCAGTGCTAGAATGCCCCCGGGTACCCAGTACTTC. Translating gives CSARMPPGTQYF.

This clonotype was counted only a few times. The chain has TRBV5-1 and TRBJ1-1; possibly TRBD1 for D (5 bases). Germline V gene data show CDR1 as SGHRS and CDR2 as YFSETQ. This CDR3 has 14 amino acids. V was shortened by 4 bases and J by 1 base, with 11 bases between the two germline ends. The CDR3 coding sequence is TGCGCCAGCAGCAGAGATACAGGGAACACTGAAGCTTTCTTT. Its protein is CASSRDTGNTEAFF.

The table lists this clonotype with a few counts. The chain employs TRBV15 and TRBJ1-2; tentative D call: TRBD1 (5 bases). V gave up 0 bases and J gave up 6 bases, with 8 bases separating them. Germline V gene lookup returns CDR1 LNHNV and CDR2 YYDKDF (reference sequence). CDR3 length: 13 residues. Here the CDR3 DNA reads TGTGCCACCAGCAGAGATCTGGGGGATGGCTACACCTTC. Protein product: CATSRDLGDGYTF. The full variable domain, in which reference TRBV15 and TRBJ1-2 provide the parts outside the CDR3, is DAMVIQNPRYQVTQFGKPVTLSCSQTLNHNVMYWYQQKSSQAPKLLFHYYDKDFNNEADTPDNFQSRRPNTSFCFLDIRSPGLGDTAMYLCATSRDLGDGYTFGSGTRLTVV.

This clonotype was seen a few times. The chain is built from TRBV6-5 and TRBJ1-3; D gene uncertain. The CDR3 is 15 residues long. Germline CDR1 reads MNHEY; CDR2 reads SVGAGI. V was cut by 6 bases and J by 4 bases, with 16 bases left in between. CDR3 DNA sequence: TGTGCCAGCAGACTGGATAGGGTGGGAGGAAACACCATATATTTT. Translation: CASRLDRVGGNTIYF.

The chain is built from TRBV7-8 and TRBJ2-3; TRBD2 matches 8 bases. Per germline, CDR1 SGHVS and CDR2 FQNEAQ. The CDR3 runs 16 residues. Trimming took 1 base from V and 4 from J; bases not matched to a gene: 7. This CDR3 reads CASSLVGTSLADTQYF. In nucleotides, the CDR3 is TGTGCCAGCAGCTTAGTCGGGACTAGTCTCGCAGATACGCAGTATTTT.

This clonotype was observed a few times. The V gene is TRBV9, the J gene TRBJ2-7, with D tentatively TRBD2 (5 bases). Trimming shortened V by 2 bases and J by 7 bases, and 13 bases separated the two germline ends. The CDR3 totals 13 residues. Germline V gene sequence: CDR1 SGDLS, CDR2 YYNGEE. The CDR3: CASSVEWESEQYF. CDR3 bases: TGTGCCAGCAGCGTCGAGTGGGAGAGTGAGCAGTACTTC.

This clonotype has just a few counts. V usage is TRBV5-1 and J usage is TRBJ2-4; 10 positions match TRBD2. The better agreement between TRBJ2-7 and the DNA end casts doubt on the J call. This CDR3 has 16 amino acids. Germline V gene data show CDR1 as SGHRS and CDR2 as YFSETQ. CDR3 DNA sequence: TGCGCCAGCAGCCAGGGGCTAGCGGGAGTGGCCCACGAGCAGTACTTC. Translated: CASSQGLAGVAHEQYF.

V usage is TRBV18 and J usage is TRBJ2-1; 9 positions match TRBD2. In germline, CDR1 is KGHSH, CDR2 LQKENI. CDR3 length: 17 residues. The J segment lost 4 bases and the V segment lost 2 bases, leaving 9 bases of the junction unmatched. The CDR3 region has the DNA TGTGCCAGCTCACCAATAGCGGGAGTGGGGGCGTACAATGAGCAGTTCTTC. Its translation is CASSPIAGVGAYNEQFF.

The chain is built from TRBV5-1 and TRBJ2-3; tentative D call: TRBD1 (6 bases). The CDR3 consists of 14 residues. CDR1 is SGHRS, CDR2 YFSETQ, per germline. The V gene lost 4 bases and the J gene lost 2 bases, with 11 bases spanning the gap. The CDR3 spells CASSAGAITDTQYF. As DNA, the CDR3 is TGCGCCAGCAGCGCAGGGGCCATCACAGATACGCAGTATTTT.

The chain links TRBV29-1 to TRBJ2-1; TRBD1 matches 11 bases. V was pared by 7 bases and J by 9 bases, with 14 bases of the junction left unmatched. Germline V lookup: CDR1 SQVTM, CDR2 ANQGSEA. This CDR3 is built from 15 residues. The CDR3 bases are TGCAGCGCTGGACAGGGGGCTTTATCGTTTGGTGAGCAGTTCTTC. As protein: CSAGQGALSFGEQFF.

This clonotype came up a few times. The rearrangement joins TRBV25-1 to TRBJ2-5, with D possibly being TRBD2 (6 bases). Trimming cost V 3 bases and J 0 bases, with 8 bases left between them. The CDR3 covers 14 residues. The V gene's germline CDR1 is MGHDK and CDR2 SYGVNS. The CDR3, as DNA: TGTGCCAGCAGTGAGGGGGACTACCAAGAGACCCAGTACTTC. Protein sequence: CASSEGDYQETQYF.

The V call is TRBV5-6, the J call TRBJ2-3; D is possibly TRBD2 (5 bases). Germline values: CDR1 SGHDT, CDR2 YYEEEE. The length of the CDR3 is 14 residues. V lost 0 bases, J lost 6 bases, and 11 bases lay in between. The CDR3 here is CASSLGTPRDTQYF. CDR3 bases: TGTGCCAGCAGCTTGGGGACTCCTCGGGATACGCAGTATTTT.

The rearrangement uses TRBV29-1 and TRBJ2-7; TRBD2 matches at 7 bases. Trimming cost V 7 bases and J 0 bases; bases outside gene matches: 6. From germline, CDR1 is SQVTM and CDR2 ANQGSEA. The CDR3 has 13 residues. The chain's CDR3 is CSGAGTNSYEQYF. As DNA, the CDR3 is TGCAGCGGCGCCGGGACTAACTCCTACGAGCAGTACTTC.

In this sample, this clonotype turned up once. The chain couples TRBV2 to TRBJ2-1, with 9 bases that match TRBD1. The DNA end is more similar to TRBJ2-7, so the J call may be wrong. This CDR3 is built from 14 residues. The germline V gene has CDR1 SNHLY and CDR2 FYNNEI. The DNA of the CDR3 is TGTGCCAGCAAGAAGGGGACAGGGAATAATGAGCAGTACTTC. It specifies CASKKGTGNNEQYF.